This T cell receptor beta chain was sequenced in a study of blood T cells in healthy people across ages. Study background: With template switching, about one barcoded beta molecule was captured per two T cells. Study outcomes and limitations: Long-lived donors carried more naive CD4+ cells and greater diversity than aged donors.

This clonotype was counted only a few times. Its antigen is still unknown. Per germline, CDR1 SGHRS and CDR2 YFSETQ. The V segment lost 0 bases and the J segment 0 bases; nucleotides outside the gene matches: 3. The CDR3 is 16 residues long. A second about 6 to 11 cycle PCR used barcoded and J-beta primers. Each cDNA molecule, via a template-switch adaptor with 12 random nucleotides, was tagged. TCRdb redid the calling of the 5' RACE reads with MiXCR, one entry per CDR3 protein. Here the sample spans about 1,500,000 distinct CDR3 sequences, approximately 42% being singletons. Per sample, extraction of total RNA gave at least 5 micrograms in every case.

Material: blood. The clonotype comes from a woman in her late teens or twenties in good health. The genes are TRBV5-1 and TRBJ2-1; 7 bases map to TRBD2. CDR3: CASSLAGGTSYNEQFF. CDR3 nucleotide sequence: TGCGCCAGCAGCTTGGCCGGGGGGACCTCCTACAATGAGCAGTTCTTC.